Below are 13 T cell receptor beta chains sequenced from a single sample in a study of shared clonotypes between healthy human individuals. The table came from immunoSEQ multiplex PCR; TCRdb's copy has only in-frame clones and leaves some out. The sample includes about 1.1 million clones, approximately 80% of them seen just once. Sequencing was performed on memory CD4+ T cells from PBMCs. Subset here: CD45RA-negative fraction. These receptors all come from a young man in good health. Some clones in this sample may be carry-over from other donors' samples.

The rearrangement uses TRBV7-2 and TRBJ2-7; tentatively, D is TRBD1 or TRBD2 (8 bases each). CDR3 length: 18 residues. The germline V gene encodes CDR1 SGHTA and CDR2 FQGNSA. Trimming removed 2 bases at V and 1 base at J, with 21 bases between. The CDR3, as DNA: TGTGCCAGCAGCTTAATGCTCGGGACAGGCGGGAGGTCCTACGAGCAGTACTTC. Translated, it gives CASSLMLGTGGRSYEQYF.

The chain recombines TRBV18 with TRBJ1-4; D unclear. Germline CDR1 reads KGHSH; CDR2 reads LQKENI. V shed 2 bases and J shed 0 bases, with 16 bases lying between them. The CDR3 runs to 18 residues. The CDR3: CASSPMAPGASTNEKLFF. CDR3 sequence (DNA): TGTGCCAGCTCACCAATGGCACCCGGAGCATCAACTAATGAAAAACTGTTTTTT.

The rearrangement links TRBV30 to TRBJ2-3, with TRBD2 identical over 8 bases. Germline V gene sequence: CDR1 GTSNPN, CDR2 SVGIG (reference sequence). The CDR3 spans 14 residues. Trimming removed 5 bases from V and 2 bases from J; junction bases left unmatched: 6. The chain's CDR3 is CAWRGGLHTDTQYF. The CDR3 region has the DNA TGTGCCTGGCGGGGGGGCCTACACACAGATACGCAGTATTTT.

This sequence joins TRBV4-1 and TRBJ1-2; D gene ambiguous. This CDR3 contains 14 residues. Trimming cost V 1 base and J 4 bases, with 10 bases left between them. Germline values: CDR1 MGHRA, CDR2 YSYEKL. The CDR3 region has the DNA TGCGCCAGCAGCCAAGCGAGTGGAGGCTATGGCTACACCTTC. Amino acids: CASSQASGGYGYTF.

CDR3 sequence reads: CASSLGGRRGAFF. The CDR3 bases are TGTGCCAGCAGCTTAGGGGGTAGGCGGGGAGCTTTCTTT. The rearrangement links TRBV7-2 to TRBJ1-1; D is unresolved. Trimming cost V 1 base and J 10 bases, with 13 bases left between them. CDR3 length equals 13 residues. CDR1 SGHTA and CDR2 FQGNSA come from the germline V gene.

This sequence joins TRBV4-2 and TRBJ2-7; D call uncertain. The length of the CDR3 is 14 residues. The germline V and J ends were trimmed by 0 bases and 6 bases, with 12 bases remaining between them. Germline assignment: CDR1 LGHNA and CDR2 YNFKEQ. CDR3 nucleotides: TGTGCCAGCAGCCAAGATCCCCAGGACGGCGAGCAGTACTTC. Protein sequence: CASSQDPQDGEQYF.

This chain connects TRBV7-9 to TRBJ2-5; tentative D call: TRBD2 (6 bases). CDR1 SEHNR and CDR2 FQNEAQ come from the germline V gene (reference sequence). The CDR3 covers 15 residues. Deletions cut 5 bases from V and 2 bases from J, with 15 bases between. The DNA of the CDR3 is TGTGCCAGCAGCCACGGGACTGCATTGCAAGAGACCCAGTACTTC. This sequence encodes CASSHGTALQETQYF. The full variable domain, rest sourced from reference TRBV7-9 and TRBJ2-5, is DTGVSQNPRHKITKRGQNVTFRCDPISEHNRLYWYRQTLGQGPEFLTYFQNEAQLEKSRLLSDRFSAERPKGSFSTLEIQRTEQGDSAMYLCASSHGTALQETQYFGPGTRLLVL.

The DNA of the CDR3 is TGTGCCAGCAGTTACCAAGGACAGCTCACTGAAGCTTTCTTT. Translating gives CASSYQGQLTEAFF. The chain recombines TRBV6-6 with TRBJ1-1; perhaps TRBD1 as D (6 bases). Germline V gene data show CDR1 as MNHNY and CDR2 as SVGAGI (reference sequence). V lost 2 bases and J lost 4, with 11 bases in between. The CDR3 has 14 residues.

The chain links TRBV4-1 to TRBJ2-3; D is ambiguous. Germline-derived CDR1 and CDR2 are MGHRA and YSYEKL. Trimming removed 2 bases at V and 4 bases at J, with 4 bases between. CDR3 size: 12 residues. The CDR3 DNA sequence: TGCGCCAGCAGCCAACGATCAGATACGCAGTATTTT. Encoded protein: CASSQRSDTQYF.

This clone was seen a handful of times. The V and J genes are TRBV5-6 and TRBJ1-2, with 9 bases matching TRBD1. CDR3 length: 16 residues. The junction had 12 bases not matched to a gene; V was cut back by 2 bases and J by 7 bases. Germline lookup yields CDR1 SGHDT and CDR2 YYEEEE. The CDR3 is CASSFLTSDRGSGYTF. As DNA, the CDR3 is TGTGCCAGCAGCTTTCTTACGAGCGACAGGGGGAGTGGCTACACCTTC.

The chain carries TRBV7-3 and TRBJ2-3; 9 bases align to TRBD1. Germline CDR1 and CDR2: SGHTA and FQGTGA. The CDR3 consists of 12 residues. Losses at the gene ends were 4 bases for V and 11 bases for J; bases not matched to a gene: 4. CDR3 amino acids: CASSSDRGGQYF. In DNA, the CDR3 is TGTGCCAGCAGCTCGGACAGGGGAGGGCAGTATTTT.

The chain uses TRBV2 and TRBJ1-1, with D perhaps TRBD1 (5 bases). The germline V gene encodes CDR1 SNHLY and CDR2 FYNNEI. The CDR3 consists of 14 residues. V was trimmed by 4 bases and J by 0 bases, leaving 9 bases between them. CDR3 protein: CASSVGVVNTEAFF. The CDR3 region has the DNA TGTGCCAGCAGTGTGGGGGTAGTGAACACTGAAGCTTTCTTT. Full variable domain (remainder filled in from reference TRBV2 and TRBJ1-1): EPEVTQTPSHQVTQMGQEVILRCVPISNHLYFYWYRQILGQKVEFLVSFYNNEISEKSEIFDDQFSVERPDGSNFTLKIRSTKLEDSAMYFCASSVGVVNTEAFFGQGTRLTVV.

The gene calls are TRBV9 and TRBJ2-5; D is uncertain. Trimming removed 1 base from V and 3 bases from J, with 7 bases in between. Germline V CDR1 and CDR2: SGDLS, YYNGEE. The CDR3 is 13 amino acids. The CDR3 coding sequence is TGTGCCAGCAGCGTAAGGATGAAAGAGACCCAGTACTTC. Translation: CASSVRMKETQYF.